This T cell receptor beta chain was captured by sequencing in a study of blood T cell repertoires in COVID-19 (dated by TCRdb to 2018 to 2020). With regard to the full study: Samples covering the acute and convalescent phases of COVID-19 were provided by collaborators in the United States, Italy and Spain. The samples were drawn from two sources: the first 160 participants of the ongoing ImmuneRACE study, and over 1,000 subjects contributed by 6 global collaborators. The material from the prospective study consisted of cDNA or gDNA derived from T cells, B-cell-depleted T cells, or PBMCs. Sample metadata almost always included a de-identified subject ID, COVID-19 status, age in years and sex. Subjects who had been exposed to COVID-19, were actively infected with it, or had recovered from it provided the deeply sampled blood TCRbeta repertoires that made up the dataset. A freely available public database, intended as a resource for researchers studying the immune response to SARS-CoV-2, is where the repertoires were released. Where HLA class I and class II types were available, the types were taken from metadata supplied by the sample provider, not from assay-based typing.

The immunoSEQ Assay, a bias-controlled multiplex PCR, was used to amplify TCRbeta CDR3 regions from genomic DNA. The source study handled its data this way. The number of nucleated cells in each sample was estimated by amplification of reference gene primers within the assay. To quantify the absolute abundance of each unique TCRbeta CDR3 rearrangement, sequence reads were collapsed and filtered. For each sample, productive Simpson clonality was calculated as the square root of Simpson's diversity index over productive rearrangements. TCRdb re-hosts the immuneACCESS table, in-frame sequences only. Its copies lack some clones; in the studies checked, an unresolved V gene accounts for under half of them, and the cause for the rest is not known. V and J calls plus clone size are reproduced from that table; the DNA served to infer D and trimming. This sample gives about 320,000 clones in total; around 83% of them show up just once. The ten largest clones add up to around 1.2% of the sample.

About this clone itself: The target of this receptor is not known. No base quality information exists; no much larger clone differs at one position.

Collaborating institutions collected whole blood in K2EDTA tubes following their own protocols. For TCRbeta analysis, collaborator samples were shipped as frozen whole blood, as isolated PBMCs, or as DNA extracted from either sample type. Overall results and qualifications from the work: Clinical and demographic metadata were provided uncurated, with the amount varying by source and participant.

Taken from the germline V gene, the CDR1 and CDR2 loops are SGHRS and YFSETQ. At the junction V is shortened by 3 bases and J by 3 bases, with 10 bases in between. The CDR3 covers 14 residues, taking in both the cysteine and the phenylalanine. The retained sequence is limited to the CDR3, 42 bases, with the frame set at the first base. The V and J genes are TRBV5-1 and TRBJ1-3, with TRBD1 perhaps the D gene, on 6 matching bases. Sequenced: peripheral blood. The clonotype was recovered from a woman aged 50 to 65 with acute or convalescent COVID-19. The DNA is as follows: TGCGCCAGCAGCTCAGGGGTAGATGGAAACACCATATATTTT. It translates to CASSSGVDGNTIYF.